Below, one T cell receptor beta chain is given with its context. The antigen is unknown. This sample was included in a study of identical twins. Healthy Caucasians supplied all donations. General study findings and limits: Shared out-of-frame alpha sequences (those common to twins) showed excess low generation probability. Models came in too low on out-of-frame TCR alpha sharing in monozygotic twins. Carriage of fewer insertions was seen in abundant cord blood beta clonotypes, whereas memory repertoires showed none.

MiXCR, run by TCRdb on the 5' RACE reads, gives a single entry per CDR3 protein. Among roughly 250,000 distinct CDR3 sequences listed, about an eighth were seen once. V lost 5 bases and J lost 4; bases outside the gene matches: 10. Germline loops: CDR1 MNHNS, CDR2 SASEGT. This CDR3 has 15 residues. This receptor was taken from a woman aged 18-35 years in good health. The V gene is TRBV6-1, the J gene TRBJ1-2; 7 positions agree with TRBD1. Sequenced sample: memory (CD45RO+) T cells sorted from blood. The CDR3 DNA reads as TGTGCCAGCAGTCCCCGGGAGGGGGCAGGCTATGGCTACACCTTC. It specifies CASSPREGAGYGYTF.